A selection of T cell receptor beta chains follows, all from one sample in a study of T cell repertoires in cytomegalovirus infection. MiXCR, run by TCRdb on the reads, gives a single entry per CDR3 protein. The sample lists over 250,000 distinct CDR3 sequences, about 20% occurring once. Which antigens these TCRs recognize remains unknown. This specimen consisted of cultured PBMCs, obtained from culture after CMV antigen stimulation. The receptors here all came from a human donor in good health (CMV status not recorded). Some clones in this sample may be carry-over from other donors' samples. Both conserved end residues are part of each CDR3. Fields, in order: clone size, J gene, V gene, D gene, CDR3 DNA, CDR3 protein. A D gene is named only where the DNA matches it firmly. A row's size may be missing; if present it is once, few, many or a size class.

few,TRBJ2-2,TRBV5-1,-,TGCGCCAGCAGCTTCGGGATCGGGGAGCTGTTTTTT,CASSFGIGELFF
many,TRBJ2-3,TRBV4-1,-,TGCGCCAGCAGCCCGCTGGGGACTAGCACAGATACGCAGTATTTT,CASSPLGTSTDTQYF
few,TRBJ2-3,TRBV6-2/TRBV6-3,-,TGTGCCAGCAGTTACCGAGCAGGGGACACAGATACGCAGTATTTT,CASSYRAGDTDTQYF
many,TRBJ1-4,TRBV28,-,TGTGCCAGCAGTCTACTGGGGGGCGATGAAAAACTGTTTTTT,CASSLLGGDEKLFF
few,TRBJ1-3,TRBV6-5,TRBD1,TGTGCCAGCAGGGGACTGACAGGGCGAACTGGAAACACCATATATTTT,CASRGLTGRTGNTIYF
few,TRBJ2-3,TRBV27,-,TGTGCCAGCAGCCCCCTAGTAGGGACATCGTCGGGTACGCAGTATTTT,CASSPLVGTSSGTQYF
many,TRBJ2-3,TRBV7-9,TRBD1,TGTGCCAGCAGCCACCCCCCCGACAGGGGTGGCACAGATACGCAGTATTTT,CASSHPPDRGGTDTQYF
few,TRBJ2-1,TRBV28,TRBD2,TGTGCCAGCAGTTTACAGGGACTAGCGGGACATATCTCCTACAATGAGCAGTTCTTC,CASSLQGLAGHISYNEQFF
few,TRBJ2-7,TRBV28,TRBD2,TGTGCCAGCAGGGGACTAGCGGGAGGCGAGCAGTACTTC,CASRGLAGGEQYF
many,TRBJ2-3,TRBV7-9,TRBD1,TGTGCCAGCAGCTCAGACAGGGTCCTTGGCACAGATACGCAGTATTTT,CASSSDRVLGTDTQYF
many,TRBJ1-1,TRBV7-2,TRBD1,TGTGCCAGCAGCTTAGGACAGGGGGACTTGTGGTACACTGAAGCTTTCTTT,CASSLGQGDLWYTEAFF
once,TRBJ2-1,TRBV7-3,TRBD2,TGTGCCAGCAGCCCGCACACTAGCGCAGTTGAGCAGTTCTTC,CASSPHTSAVEQFF
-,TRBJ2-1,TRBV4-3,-,TGCGCCAGCAGCCAAAGAGGCCACTGGAACAATGAGCAGTTCTTC,CASSQRGHWNNEQFF
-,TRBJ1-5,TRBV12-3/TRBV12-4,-,TGTGCCAGCAGAGACAGTGCAGGGAGTCAGCCCCAGCATTTT,CASRDSAGSQPQHF
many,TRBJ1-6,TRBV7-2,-,TGTGCCAGCAGCTTTCGGGGTATAACAGGGAATTCACCCCTCCACTTT,CASSFRGITGNSPLHF